The sample holds many counts of the clone carrying this T cell receptor beta chain. The target antigen is unknown. This sample was included in a study of T cell repertoires in cytomegalovirus infection. In the study overall: Public signatures in TCR beta pointed to CMV infection and matching HLA type.

MiXCR, applied by TCRdb to the reads, yields one record per CDR3 protein. The sample contains a few hundred thousand distinct CDR3 sequences, around 9% of which appear only once. Whole-study findings and limits: There were HLA-C-restricted CMV-specific TCR beta clonotypes dominating the ex vivo response. Cumulative public TCR beta family frequency identified CMV carriers with the relevant HLA.

The sequencing sample was made of PBMCs. The TCR originated in a human donor in good health (CMV status not recorded). Some clones in this sample may be carry-over from other donors' samples.

The CDR3 loop reads CASRTGADTQYF. As DNA, the CDR3 is TGTGCCAGCAGGACAGGGGCAGATACGCAGTATTTT. The chain carries TRBV6-1 and TRBJ2-3; 8 bases agree with TRBD1. The V gene's germline CDR1 is MNHNS and CDR2 SASEGT. The CDR3 extends over 12 amino acids. The ends lost 6 bases at V and 4 bases at J; junction bases unmatched: 0.